A single sample is the source of the 7 T cell receptor beta chains below, sequenced in a study of OX40 agonist ivuxolimab in advanced cancers. This table comes from immunoSEQ multiplex PCR, and its TCRdb copy is limited to in-frame clones, with some not included. Here the sample spans fewer than 25,000 clones, almost 85% being singletons. The specimen was CD4+ or CD8+ T cells sorted from blood, collected in a trial of the OX40 agonist ivuxolimab. All receptors come from an adult with an advanced solid tumor such as melanoma, head and neck, liver or kidney cancer.

The V gene is TRBV5-4, the J gene TRBJ2-1; D not resolved. Germline CDR1 SGHNT, CDR2 YYREEE (reference sequence). The CDR3 is 15 residues long. Trimming took off 5 bases at V and 4 bases at J, with 16 bases between the two ends. The CDR3 nucleotides are TGTGCCAGCAGACCCGCCGGGCCCGGGTACAATGAGCAGTTCTTC. The encoded protein is CASRPAGPGYNEQFF.

The chain links TRBV10-2 to TRBJ2-7; D is possibly TRBD1 or TRBD2 (5 bases each). The CDR3 has 13 amino acids. Germline CDR1 WSHSY, CDR2 SAAADI. Trimming left V 6 bases short and J 3 bases short, with 12 bases between. DNA of the CDR3: TGCGCCAGCAGGGCCGGGACCCTCTACGAGCAGTACTTC. Amino acids: CASRAGTLYEQYF.

In regard to this clone: Its ends do not fully match the called genes, so a read error is possible. This chain uses TRBV7-7 with TRBJ2-2; D is perhaps TRBD1 or TRBD2 (5 bases each). The germline V gene encodes CDR1 SSHAT and CDR2 FNYEAQ (reference sequence). The CDR3 has 17 residues. Here the CDR3 reads CASSPTLGHTKTGELFF. The CDR3 nucleotides are TGTGCCAGCAGCCCCACACTAGGACACACGAAGACCGGGGAGCTGTTTTTT.

This clone was counted a single time. The chain employs TRBV28 and TRBJ2-3; 7 bases are shared with TRBD1. The CDR3 runs to 17 residues. Germline V lookup: CDR1 MDHEN, CDR2 SYDVKM. The V segment lost 5 bases and the J segment 1 base; nucleotides outside the gene matches: 12. For the CDR3, the DNA is TGTGCCAGCAGTCCATTCGACAGGGTAGAAGGCACAGATACGCAGTATTTT. Translating gives CASSPFDRVEGTDTQYF.

The chain couples TRBV25-1 to TRBJ2-3; D is perhaps TRBD2 (6 bases). Trimming took 4 bases from V and 3 from J, leaving 8 bases between them. Germline CDR1 MGHDK, CDR2 SYGVNS. The CDR3 sequence is 13 residues long. The CDR3 loop is CASSAGRTDTQYF. In DNA form, the CDR3 reads TGTGCCAGCAGTGCAGGGAGGACAGATACGCAGTATTTT.

This chain connects TRBV2 to TRBJ1-1, with D unclear. The CDR3 contains 10 residues. Trimming pared 8 bases from V and 5 bases from J, leaving 6 bases between. CDR1 is SNHLY, CDR2 FYNNEI, per germline. This CDR3 reads CASQNTEAFF. The CDR3 coding sequence is TGTGCCAGCCAAAATACTGAAGCTTTCTTT. Based on the CDR3 plus reference TRBV2 and TRBJ1-1, the full variable domain is EPEVTQTPSHQVTQMGQEVILRCVPISNHLYFYWYRQILGQKVEFLVSFYNNEISEKSEIFDDQFSVERPDGSNFTLKIRSTKLEDSAMYFCASQNTEAFFGQGTRLTVV.

V usage is TRBV25-1 and J usage is TRBJ2-7; TRBD1 agrees at 9 bases. The CDR3 totals 14 residues. The V gene's germline CDR1 is MGHDK and CDR2 SYGVNS. V shed 3 bases, J shed 3 bases, and the junction held 3 bases outside the gene matches. For the CDR3, the DNA is TGTGCCAGCAGTGAGGGACAGGGTAACTACGAGCAGTACTTC. Protein sequence: CASSEGQGNYEQYF.